One TCR beta chain is described in this entry. Its antigen specificity is not known. Base-call qualities are not available, and no considerably larger clone is one nucleotide away. This record belongs to a study of shared clonotypes between healthy human individuals (TCRdb year 2020). Background for the entire study: The cohort comprised a couple of women and three men aged 18 to 49 years. For each donor, CD4 naive and CD4 memory were each run on three plates, CD8 naive on two plates, and CD8 memory on one plate. Per donor, leukapheresis produced somewhere between about 0.9 and 9 billion PBMCs. Blood TCR repertoires of 5 or 6 healthy adults were deeply sequenced to estimate repertoire size and the extent of clonotype sharing between individuals. To increase sequencing depth and limit assay-specific biases, TCR repertoire library preparation and sequencing were carried out by different laboratories using diverse techniques.

CD8 naive samples were CD45RO-negative cells positively selected for CCR7, giving a CD45RA+CCR7+ population that excluded TemRA cells. Donors were healthy HIV-negative adults with no recently reported acute infections or vaccinations. Every donor was a Caucasian adult residing in Nashville, Tennessee, USA. Blood was obtained by leukapheresis, after which PBMCs were separated by Ficoll-Histopaque density gradient centrifugation and cryopreserved in liquid nitrogen vapor phase. Analytical flow cytometry was used to check the purity and quantity of every magnetically sorted T cell population. Each sorted fraction had its genomic DNA isolated and then quantified by UV absorbance on a Nanodrop 2000c. Using the deep immunoSEQ assay, multiplex PCR amplified TCR CDR3 regions from genomic DNA. For each cell subset, the extracted genomic DNA was distributed evenly across all wells of several immunoSEQ 96-well plates, and each plate served as one replicate. For sorted subsets, 150 to 250 ng genomic DNA, equal to tens of thousands of T cell genomes, was loaded into each replicate PCR. The purified libraries were quantified using a Qubit 3.0 fluorometer, sized with a Bioanalyzer 2100, and then quantified again using the KAPA Library Quantification kit. Each immunoSEQ 96-well plate was sequenced on its own single-read 150-cycle Illumina NextSeq 550 flow cell. Per the source publication's procedure: Because the immunoSEQ output included only junctional sequences and no quality scores, the filtering could not be the same as the filtering used for full-length reads. Sequences were annotated with PyIR, a Python wrapper for IgBLAST v1.9, using IMGT germline references to assign V/J genes and CDR3. Reads with weak V/J assignments (E-value above 1e-6), missing CDR3, stop codons, out-of-frame junctions, or ambiguous translated residues were removed. V3J clonotypes were defined by identical inferred V gene, J gene, and CDR3 amino acid sequence. Percentage overlap between repertoires was computed as shared unique clonotypes divided by the size of the smaller repertoire. Richness of each repertoire was evaluated using RTK rarefaction, the Chao1 estimator, and Recon v2.1 estimates of unobserved clonotypes. For all TCRbeta clonotypes obtained by the gDNA method from a handful of donors, generation probabilities were computed with OLGA. Held by TCRdb, this immuneACCESS table contains in-frame sequences only and omits some clones. Under half of the omission traces to an unresolved V gene where checked; the cause of the rest is unknown. V and J calls plus clone size are reproduced from that table; the DNA served to infer D and trimming. The sample records under 850,000 clones, 85% to 95% of which are singletons. 24% of the sample comes from the top ten.

CDR1 and CDR2 were assigned from the germline V gene as MDHEN and SYDVKM. The CDR3 holds 15 amino acids from the cysteine to the phenylalanine. CDR3 DNA is the only sequence kept; it has 45 bases, read in frame from the first base. At the junction V is shortened by 6 bases and J by 11 bases, with 22 bases in between. Results the study describes overall, beyond this receptor: Clonotypes shared by all four sorted-subset donors showed higher generation probabilities than non-shared clonotypes. Around 5% of naive CD4, 3% to 3.5% of naive CD8, approximately 2.2% of memory CD4, and more than 0.35% of memory CD8 clonotypes were shared across several donors. Pairwise subsampling indicated that sequencing depth was expected to affect the degree of clonotype sharing among donors. Sampling was restricted to blood, and TCR repertoires in tissue are likely to differ from TCR repertoires in blood. Because the study included only a small number of donors, the genetic and exposure-history diversity represented was limited. Rarefaction of sorted-subset datasets indicated incomplete sequencing despite the large sequencing depth. Naive subsets generally had larger estimated clonotype richness than memory subsets did.

Specimen: naive CD8+ T cells sorted from blood. This specimen's cell subset or site label, per the study, means: CD45RA+CCR7+. The sequence was collected from a man aged 25-40 years in good health. The rearrangement combines TRBV28 with TRBJ1-4, with the D gene not confidently named. In nucleotide form, the sequence is TGTGCCAGCAGGCTTCACCTTTTGAAGTCGGAGAAACTGTTTTTT. Its translation is CASRLHLLKSEKLFF. With all but the CDR3 taken from the reference TRBV28 and TRBJ1-4 genes, the full variable domain is: DVKVTQSSRYLVKRTGEKVFLECVQDMDHENMFWYRQDPGLGLRLIYFSYDVKMKEKGDIPEGYSVSREKKERFSLILESASTNQTSMYLCASRLHLLKSEKLFFGSGTQLSVL.